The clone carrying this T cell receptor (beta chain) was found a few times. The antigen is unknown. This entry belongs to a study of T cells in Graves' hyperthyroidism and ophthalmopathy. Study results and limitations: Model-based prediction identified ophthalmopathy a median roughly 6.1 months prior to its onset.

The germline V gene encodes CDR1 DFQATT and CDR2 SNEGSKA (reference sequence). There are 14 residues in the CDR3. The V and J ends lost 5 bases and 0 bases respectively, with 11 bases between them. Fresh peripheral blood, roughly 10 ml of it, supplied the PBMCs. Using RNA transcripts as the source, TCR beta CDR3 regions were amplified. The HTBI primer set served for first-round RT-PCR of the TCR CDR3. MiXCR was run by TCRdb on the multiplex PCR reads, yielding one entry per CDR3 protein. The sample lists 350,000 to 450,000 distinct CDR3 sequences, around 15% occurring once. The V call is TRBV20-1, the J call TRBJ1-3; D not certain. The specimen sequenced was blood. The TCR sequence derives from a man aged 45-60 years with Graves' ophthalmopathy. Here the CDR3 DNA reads TGCAGTGCTGAAGACGGCTCCTCTGGAAACACCATATATTTT. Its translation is CSAEDGSSGNTIYF.